The 8 T cell receptor beta chains given below trace back to one sample, sequenced in a study of Ad26.COV2.S vaccination and SARS-CoV-2 variants. Generated by immunoSEQ multiplex PCR, the TCRdb table keeps only in-frame clones and is missing some. The sample has hundreds of thousands of clones; just over 90% are singletons. The material sequenced was peripheral blood, taken after recovery from COVID-19. The receptors were gathered from a human donor who had recovered from COVID-19.

The V gene is TRBV24-1, the J gene TRBJ1-2, with TRBD1 as a possible D gene (5 bases). CDR3 length: 13 residues. The V end lost 4 bases, the J end lost 5 bases, and 10 bases lay between the germline ends. Germline V gives CDR1 KGHDR, CDR2 SFDVKD. The CDR3 sequence: CATSEGAGYGYTF. CDR3 nucleotides: TGTGCCACCAGTGAAGGGGCTGGGTATGGCTACACCTTC.

The rearrangement joins TRBV3-1 (or the pseudogene TRBV3-2) to TRBJ2-7; TRBD1 is a possible D gene (6 bases). Germline CDR1 LGHDT, CDR2 YNNKEL (reference sequence). The CDR3 contains 15 residues. V was shortened by 0 bases and J by 2 bases, with 11 bases between the two germline ends. The CDR3 here is CASSQEGGGAYEQYF. The CDR3 coding sequence is TGTGCCAGCAGCCAAGAAGGGGGTGGGGCCTACGAGCAGTACTTC.

This chain joins TRBV4-1 and TRBJ2-6, with TRBD1 matching over 8 bases. V was pared by 7 bases and J by 0 bases, with 23 bases of the junction left unmatched. This CDR3 region has 22 residues. Germline loops: CDR1 MGHRA, CDR2 YSYEKL. In DNA, the CDR3 is TGCGCCAGCACCTCAAGGGGGTTAACCGATGGGACAGGAAGCTCTGGGGCCAACGTCCTGACTTTC. Its translation is CASTSRGLTDGTGSSGANVLTF.

A few counts support this clone. This chain connects TRBV2 to TRBJ1-5; D remains ambiguous. CDR3 length: 12 amino acids. Trimming removed 4 bases at V and 10 bases at J, with 11 bases between. Germline values: CDR1 SNHLY, CDR2 FYNNEI. This chain's CDR3 is CASSADGFPQHF. The CDR3 DNA follows: TGTGCCAGCAGTGCAGACGGCTTCCCCCAGCATTTT.

The chain carries TRBV5-1 and TRBJ1-2; the D is unclear. The CDR3 consists of 14 residues. The germline V gene has CDR1 SGHRS and CDR2 YFSETQ. The germline V and J ends were trimmed by 0 bases and 8 bases, with 14 bases remaining between them. The CDR3 protein is CASSLDGSLGGYTF. DNA of the CDR3: TGCGCCAGCAGCTTGGACGGCTCCCTCGGCGGCTACACCTTC.

The chain carries TRBV2 and TRBJ2-1; D remains ambiguous. The CDR3 is made up of 14 amino acids. CDR1 is SNHLY, CDR2 FYNNEI, per germline. Trimming shortened V by 4 bases and J by 6 bases, and 13 bases separated the two germline ends. In nucleotides, the CDR3 is TGTGCCAGCAGTGTAGGGCAGGCCCCCAATGAGCAGTTCTTC. Translation gives CASSVGQAPNEQFF.

This chain links TRBV21-1 with TRBJ2-1; the table's D gene call, TRBD2, was not cross checked with the DNA. TRBV21-1 is recorded as a pseudogene. The CDR3 is 9 residues long. The CDR3 DNA follows: TGTGCCAGAGCCAATGAGCAGTTCTTC. Protein: CARANEQFF.

J is TRBJ1-1 and V is TRBV5-4, with TRBD1 as a possible D gene (5 bases). Germline-derived CDR1 and CDR2 are SGHNT and YYREEE (reference sequence). Trimming removed 4 bases at V and 4 bases at J, with 17 bases between. This CDR3 has 15 amino acids. The CDR3 loop is CASSGTLDSGTEAFF. DNA for the CDR3: TGTGCCAGCAGCGGCACCCTCGACAGTGGCACTGAAGCTTTCTTT. The whole variable domain, filled in from reference TRBV5-4 and TRBJ1-1, reads ETGVTQSPTHLIKTRGQQVTLRCSSQSGHNTVSWYQQALGQGPQFIFQYYREEENGRGNFPPRFSGLQFPNYSSELNVNALELDDSALYLCASSGTLDSGTEAFFGQGTRLTVV.